What follows are 8 T cell receptor beta chains derived from one specimen sequenced in a study of T-cell memory formation after mild COVID-19 (dated by TCRdb to the early 2020s). Library preparation employed 5' RACE. Sequencer: Illumina NovaSeq 6000. TCRdb reprocessed the public reads (quality trimming at Q25 with fastp, clone calling with MiXCR) and kept in-frame beta chains. Rows are unified per CDR3 protein, each entry keeping the most common DNA and genes. This sample holds roughly 200,000 distinct CDR3 sequences; roughly 16% were observed only once. Of the sample, approximately 2% is held by the ten largest clones. What was sequenced was PBMCs or a T cell subset sorted from them (not recorded which). The receptors originated from an adult woman who had mild COVID-19 (a few samples of this study predate the infection). The sample titles of this study are shuffled in the database, so cell type and time point are left out; the donor was told from shared clones.

This clonotype was seen a handful of times. This chain uses TRBV30 with TRBJ2-1; D gene ambiguous. Trimming took off 2 bases at V and 6 bases at J, with 5 bases between the two ends. Germline CDR1 GTSNPN, CDR2 SVGIG (reference sequence). CDR3 length: 11 residues. The CDR3 protein is CAWSNVNEQFF. The CDR3 DNA sequence: TGTGCCTGGAGTAACGTCAATGAGCAGTTCTTC. Together with reference TRBV30 and TRBJ2-1, the CDR3 gives the full variable domain: SQTIHQWPATLVQPVGSPLSLECTVEGTSNPNLYWYRQAAGRGLQLLFYSVGIGQISSEVPQNLSASRPQDRQFILSSKKLLLSDSGFYLCAWSNVNEQFFGPGTRLTVL.

The chain links TRBV7-2 to TRBJ1-2, with TRBD1 as a possible D gene (5 bases). V shed 0 bases and J shed 7 bases, with 12 bases lying between them. Germline V gene data show CDR1 as SGHTA and CDR2 as FQGNSA. The CDR3 has 14 residues. As DNA, the CDR3 is TGTGCCAGCAGCTTAGCACAGGCCCCCGGTGGCTACACCTTC. This encodes CASSLAQAPGGYTF.

The J gene is TRBJ2-1, the V gene TRBV11-3, with 8 positions matching TRBD2. Germline V lookup: CDR1 SGHNT, CDR2 YENEEA. Trimming cost V 0 bases and J 4 bases; bases outside gene matches: 5. The CDR3 contains 16 residues. The CDR3 sequence: CASSLDLSGGYNEQFF. Here the CDR3 DNA reads TGTGCCAGCAGCTTAGATCTCAGCGGGGGATACAATGAGCAGTTCTTC.

Only a few counts were recorded for this clonotype. The chain joins TRBV6-5 to TRBJ2-7; D uncertain. Germline V gives CDR1 MNHEY, CDR2 SVGAGI. The CDR3 is 15 amino acids. V was cut by 0 bases and J by 4 bases, with 13 bases left in between. CDR3 in amino acids: CASSYSGRARYEQYF. In DNA form, the CDR3 reads TGTGCCAGCAGTTACTCGGGAAGGGCCAGGTACGAGCAGTACTTC.

The J gene is TRBJ2-2, the V gene TRBV5-1; tentatively, D is TRBD1 (6 bases). Germline loops: CDR1 SGHRS, CDR2 YFSETQ. V dropped 4 bases and J dropped 0 bases, with 13 bases sitting between them. The CDR3 runs to 16 residues. CDR3 DNA: TGCGCCAGCAGCAACTCCGGGACACCGAACACCGGGGAGCTGTTTTTT. This encodes CASSNSGTPNTGELFF.

The chain combines TRBV7-3 with TRBJ2-2; 13 bases agree with TRBD2. The germline CDR1 and CDR2 sequences are SGHTA and FQGTGA. There are 17 residues in the CDR3. The V gene end was trimmed by 5 bases and the J gene end by 4 bases; junction bases not matched to a gene: 7. CDR3 protein: CASSRGTSGMTTGELFF. Here the CDR3 DNA reads TGTGCCAGCAGCCGAGGGACTAGCGGGATGACCACCGGGGAGCTGTTTTTT.

The CDR3 region has the DNA TGTGCCAGCAGCCAAGAAGCGCAGGGCTACAATGAGCAGTTCTTC. Protein sequence: CASSQEAQGYNEQFF. The V and J genes are TRBV4-2 and TRBJ2-1; a possible D gene is TRBD1 (5 bases). Germline V gives CDR1 LGHNA, CDR2 YNFKEQ. V dropped 0 bases and J dropped 3 bases, with 9 bases sitting between them. The CDR3 sequence is 15 residues long.

In this sample, this clonotype turned up a few times. The rearrangement links TRBV4-3 to TRBJ2-7; D possibly corresponds to TRBD1 (6 bases). V was shortened by 4 bases and J by 9 bases, with 16 bases between the two germline ends. This CDR3 is 13 amino acids long. Germline V gene lookup returns CDR1 LGHNA and CDR2 YSLEER. CDR3 in DNA: TGCGCCAGCAGCCCACCAGGGGTTATCGGGCAGTACTTC. Amino acids: CASSPPGVIGQYF.